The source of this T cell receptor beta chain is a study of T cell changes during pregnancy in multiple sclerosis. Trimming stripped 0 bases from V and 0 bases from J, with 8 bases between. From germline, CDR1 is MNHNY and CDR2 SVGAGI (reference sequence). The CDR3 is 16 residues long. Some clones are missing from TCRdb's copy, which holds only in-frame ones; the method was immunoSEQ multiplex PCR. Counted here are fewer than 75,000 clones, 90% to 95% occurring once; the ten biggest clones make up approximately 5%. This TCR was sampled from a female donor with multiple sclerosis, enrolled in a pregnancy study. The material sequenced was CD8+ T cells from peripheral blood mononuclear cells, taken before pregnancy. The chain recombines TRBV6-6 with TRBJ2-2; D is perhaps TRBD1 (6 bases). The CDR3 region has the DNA TGTGCCAGCAGTTACTCTGGGGGCTCGAACACCGGGGAGCTGTTTTTT. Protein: CASSYSGGSNTGELFF.